What follows are 24 T cell receptor beta chains derived from one specimen sequenced in a study of T cells after yellow fever vaccination. TCRdb analysed the 5' RACE reads with MiXCR anew, one entry per CDR3 protein. The table has about 230,000 distinct CDR3 sequences, approximately 6.3% seen once; the top ten hold around 1%. The sample in question was CD4+ T cells sorted from PBMCs, obtained on the day of the yellow fever booster vaccination. The receptors originated from a man between 25 and 39 years old who received the YFV17D yellow fever vaccine.

This clonotype appeared a few times. The chain has TRBV7-2 and TRBJ2-7, with a possible D match to TRBD2 (6 bases). The CDR3 consists of 14 residues. Germline V gene lookup returns CDR1 SGHTA and CDR2 FQGNSA. V lost 0 bases and J lost 9, with 15 bases in between. CDR3 protein: CASSLASEGLGQYF. The CDR3 DNA reads TGTGCCAGCAGCTTAGCGAGTGAGGGACTGGGGCAGTACTTC.

The table lists this clonotype with many counts. The V call is TRBV10-3, the J call TRBJ2-1; 13 nucleotides line up with TRBD2. The germline gives CDR1 ENHRY, CDR2 SYGVKD. The CDR3 contains 16 residues. The V segment lost 2 bases and the J segment 8 bases; nucleotides outside the gene matches: 6. The CDR3 sequence is CAISERTSGSVDEQFF. CDR3 bases: TGTGCCATCAGTGAGAGGACTAGCGGGAGTGTCGATGAGCAGTTCTTC.

This clonotype was recorded many times. The J gene is TRBJ2-7, the V gene TRBV21-1; the D segment call TRBD2 is taken from the table without a DNA check. TRBV21-1 is deemed a pseudogene. The CDR3 runs 16 residues. CDR3 nucleotide sequence: TGTGCCAGCAGCAAAGGGGGGCTAGCGGGCTTTTACGAGCAGTACTTC. It yields the protein CASSKGGLAGFYEQYF.

This clonotype was seen a handful of times. The J gene is TRBJ1-1, the V gene TRBV12-3 or TRBV12-4, with 7 bases lining up with TRBD1. CDR3 size: 11 residues. The ends lost 7 bases at V and 8 bases at J; junction bases unmatched: 4. The DNA of the CDR3 is TGTGCCAGCACCAAGGACAGGGAAGCTTTCTTT. Translation gives CASTKDREAFF.

This clonotype was detected only a few times. J is TRBJ2-3 and V is TRBV20-1, with D possibly matching TRBD2 (6 bases). CDR3 size: 16 residues. Germline-derived CDR1 and CDR2 are DFQATT and SNEGSKA (reference sequence). With 2 bases removed from V and 0 bases from J, the gap between germline ends came to 15 bases. CDR3 bases: TGCAGTGCTAGACCCCTCCTAGCGCCGAGCACAGATACGCAGTATTTT. Amino acids: CSARPLLAPSTDTQYF.

This clonotype occurred a few times. This chain uses TRBV5-1 with TRBJ1-1; no clear D. Germline V gene data show CDR1 as SGHRS and CDR2 as YFSETQ. This CDR3 has 13 residues. V was pared by 0 bases and J by 8 bases, with 11 bases between. DNA for the CDR3: TGCGCCAGCAGCTTGGGACTGGAGATGGAAGCTTTCTTT. Its protein product is CASSLGLEMEAFF.

V usage is TRBV6-2 or TRBV6-3 and J usage is TRBJ2-3; D remains unclear. From germline, CDR1 is MNHEY and CDR2 SVGEGT. The length of the CDR3 is 17 residues. V lost 8 bases and J lost 1, with 22 bases in between. DNA for the CDR3: TGTGCCAGCCACTACCGCTCGGGCCATACGCGCACAGATACGCAGTATTTT. Its protein product is CASHYRSGHTRTDTQYF.

In its sample, this clonotype was seen a few times. The gene calls are TRBV20-1 and TRBJ2-1; D gene uncertain. Germline assignment: CDR1 DFQATT and CDR2 SNEGSKA (reference sequence). V lost 3 bases and J lost 5, with 11 bases in between. The CDR3 is 13 residues long. The CDR3, as DNA: TGCAGTGCTAGTGGTGGCAGTAACAATGAGCAGTTCTTC. Protein: CSASGGSNNEQFF.

The genes are TRBV19 and TRBJ1-5; D remains unclear. Germline CDR1 LNHDA, CDR2 SQIVND (reference sequence). This CDR3 is 16 amino acids long. Between the trimmed V and J ends, which lost 0 bases and 4 bases, there was a span of 13 bases. The CDR3 protein is CASSIEVGRTNQPQHF. The CDR3 bases are TGTGCCAGTAGTATAGAGGTCGGCAGGACTAATCAGCCCCAGCATTTT.

This clonotype was counted only a few times. The rearrangement links TRBV27 to TRBJ2-5; D might be TRBD2 (5 bases). This CDR3 has 13 residues. V was cut by 3 bases and J by 3 bases, with 8 bases left in between. Germline V gives CDR1 MNHEY, CDR2 SMNVEV (reference sequence). CDR3 loop: CASSFTRKETQYF. CDR3 nucleotides: TGTGCCAGCAGTTTCACTAGAAAAGAGACCCAGTACTTC.

V and J are TRBV12-3 or TRBV12-4 and TRBJ1-1; D unclear. The CDR3 is 12 amino acids. V was pared by 6 bases and J by 8 bases, with 13 bases between. The CDR3 sequence: CASSPTRTEAFF. Here the CDR3 DNA reads TGTGCCAGCAGCCCAACCAGAACAGAAGCTTTCTTT.

This clonotype was seen more than once but under ten times. The chain recombines TRBV14 with TRBJ2-1; possibly TRBD2 for D (5 bases). The V gene lost 1 base and the J gene lost 5 bases, with 9 bases spanning the gap. Germline assignment: CDR1 SGHDN and CDR2 FVKESK. The CDR3 consists of 14 residues. CDR3 loop: CASSQVSLDNEQFF. In DNA, the CDR3 is TGTGCCAGCAGCCAAGTTTCACTAGACAATGAGCAGTTCTTC.

This clonotype was observed a few times. The chain has TRBV27 and TRBJ2-7; D is ambiguous. CDR3 length: 14 residues. The germline CDR1 and CDR2 sequences are MNHEY and SMNVEV (reference sequence). Trimming removed 5 bases from V and 6 bases from J, with 17 bases in between. CDR3 nucleotides: TGTGCCAGCAGTCAACGCGATGGGAAAGTCGAGCAGTACTTC. Its translation is CASSQRDGKVEQYF.

The rearrangement uses TRBV6-2 or TRBV6-3 and TRBJ1-5; the D gene is possibly TRBD1 (6 bases). The germline gives CDR1 MNHEY, CDR2 SVGEGT. This CDR3 spans 16 amino acids. V was shortened by 7 bases and J by 5 bases, with 21 bases between the two germline ends. CDR3 loop: CASNDSGGAYHQPQHF. In DNA form, the CDR3 reads TGTGCCAGCAACGACTCGGGGGGGGCTTATCATCAGCCCCAGCATTTT.

This clonotype was recorded a few times. The chain combines TRBV6-2 or TRBV6-3 with TRBJ1-1, with D possibly TRBD1 on 6 matching bases. CDR1 and CDR2 from the germline V gene are MNHEY and SVGEGT. CDR3 length equals 16 residues. Between the trimmed V and J ends, which lost 2 bases and 0 bases, there was a span of 13 bases. The CDR3 is CASSYHPGQMNTEAFF. DNA for the CDR3: TGTGCCAGCAGTTACCATCCGGGACAAATGAACACTGAAGCTTTCTTT.

The J gene is TRBJ2-2, the V gene TRBV28; 10 bases agree with TRBD1. Germline trimming cut 2 bases from V and 7 bases from J; bases unmatched to any gene: 4. The germline gives CDR1 MDHEN, CDR2 SYDVKM. This CDR3 contains 15 residues. CDR3 bases: TGTGCCAGCAGTTTACTGGGACAGGGGATCGGGGAGCTGTTTTTT. It yields the protein CASSLLGQGIGELFF.

This clonotype was counted a few times. V and J are TRBV10-2 and TRBJ2-7; 9 bases are shared with TRBD1. Germline lookup yields CDR1 WSHSY and CDR2 SAAADI. V trimming: 7 bases; J trimming: 3 bases; junction bases outside the gene matches: 7. This CDR3 region has 14 residues. The CDR3 DNA sequence: TGCGCCAGCACCCCCGGGACAGGGTTCTACGAGCAGTACTTC. It translates to CASTPGTGFYEQYF.

This clonotype was seen at least ten times. This chain connects TRBV4-3 to TRBJ1-5, with no clear D. V lost 0 bases to trimming and J lost 6 bases, with 6 bases between them. This CDR3 has 13 residues. CDR1 LGHNA and CDR2 YSLEER come from the germline V gene. The CDR3 spells CASSQDPGQPQHF. As DNA, the CDR3 is TGCGCCAGCAGCCAAGATCCAGGTCAGCCCCAGCATTTT.

This clonotype was counted at least ten times. The genes are TRBV6-5 and TRBJ1-1, with 9 bases lining up with TRBD1. V lost 6 bases to trimming and J lost 11 bases; unmatched junction nucleotides: 7. This CDR3 is 12 amino acids long. Per germline, CDR1 MNHEY and CDR2 SVGAGI. The CDR3 DNA reads TGTGCCAGCAGCCGGACAGGGGAGTATGCTTTCTTT. It encodes CASSRTGEYAFF.

This clonotype was detected a few times. The rearrangement uses TRBV28 and TRBJ1-3, with D possibly being TRBD1 (5 bases). V was shortened by 6 bases and J by 7 bases, with 16 bases between the two germline ends. The germline CDR1 and CDR2 sequences are MDHEN and SYDVKM. The CDR3 spans 14 residues. The CDR3 nucleotides are TGTGCCAGCAGCCTTCCCAGGGTTGTGAACACCATATATTTT. It yields the protein CASSLPRVVNTIYF.

This clonotype appeared once. A much larger clone differs by one base, so this may be a read error. The gene calls are TRBV5-6 and TRBJ2-5, with 9 nucleotides matching TRBD2. This CDR3 comprises 18 residues. Germline CDR1 and CDR2: SGHDT and YYEEEE. In DNA, the CDR3 is TGTGCCAGCAACTTGCTTGTTGGGACTAGCAGAAACCAAGAGACCCAGTACTTC. As protein: CASNLLVGTSRNQETQYF.

This clonotype was counted a few times. The chain carries TRBV29-1 and TRBJ1-1, with 10 bases aligning to TRBD1. V was clipped by 7 bases and J by 4 bases; unmatched bases: 6. Germline V gene sequence: CDR1 SQVTM, CDR2 ANQGSEA. The CDR3 consists of 13 residues. The CDR3 is CSAGDRGITEAFF. The CDR3 DNA reads as TGCAGCGCCGGGGACAGGGGAATCACTGAAGCTTTCTTT.

This clonotype was seen many times. The chain carries TRBV20-1 and TRBJ2-5; 11 nucleotides line up with TRBD2. Germline V lookup: CDR1 DFQATT, CDR2 SNEGSKA (reference sequence). The trim removed 6 bases at V and 2 bases at J, leaving 8 bases unmatched. The CDR3 runs to 15 residues. CDR3 sequence: CSAPLAGDLQETQYF. DNA of the CDR3: TGCAGTGCGCCACTAGCGGGGGACTTACAAGAGACCCAGTACTTC.

The chain uses TRBV6-2 or TRBV6-3 and TRBJ2-7; TRBD2 aligns across 13 bases. The CDR3 length is 16 residues. V trimming: 6 bases; J trimming: 1 base; junction bases outside the gene matches: 6. Germline-derived CDR1 and CDR2 are MNHEY and SVGEGT. This CDR3 is CASSTPGLAGSYEQYF. The DNA for the CDR3 is TGTGCCAGCAGCACCCCGGGACTAGCGGGATCCTACGAGCAGTACTTC.